A selection of T cell receptor beta chains follows, all from one sample in a study of blood T cells in healthy people across ages. TCRdb ran MiXCR on the 5' RACE reads and lists one entry per CDR3 protein. The table shows 1.6 million or so distinct CDR3 sequences, with roughly a third occurring only once. Sequencing was performed on blood. These receptor sequences come from a woman aged 30 to 39 in good health. Both conserved end residues are trimmed from each CDR3. The order of the fields is V gene, J gene, clone size, CDR3 protein. The size of a clone is reported for some rows only, either as once, few or many, or as a class for expanded clones.

v_call: TRBV12-3/TRBV12-4; j_call: TRBJ2-7; clone_size: few; cdr3_aa: ASSSQGAAYEQY
v_call: TRBV20-1; j_call: TRBJ2-7; clone_size: .; cdr3_aa: SARDLRQYYEQY
v_call: TRBV15; j_call: TRBJ1-4; clone_size: .; cdr3_aa: ATSGDEGGLNEKLF
v_call: TRBV9; j_call: TRBJ2-7; clone_size: .; cdr3_aa: ASSTHSYEQY
v_call: TRBV4-1; j_call: TRBJ2-7; clone_size: many; cdr3_aa: ASSQELGTYEQY
v_call: TRBV9; j_call: TRBJ2-3; clone_size: .; cdr3_aa: ASSVELLAETDTQY
v_call: TRBV28; j_call: TRBJ2-7; clone_size: .; cdr3_aa: ASSGGTSFAYEQY
v_call: TRBV18; j_call: TRBJ2-3; clone_size: .; cdr3_aa: ASSSVTGGQGDTQY
v_call: TRBV4-1; j_call: TRBJ2-1; clone_size: many; cdr3_aa: ASSRPPSGVDNEQF
v_call: TRBV20-1; j_call: TRBJ1-1; clone_size: once; cdr3_aa: GAGQAVVNTEAF
v_call: TRBV27; j_call: TRBJ2-3; clone_size: .; cdr3_aa: ASSFLSFDGTDTQY
v_call: TRBV15; j_call: TRBJ1-1; clone_size: .; cdr3_aa: ATSRVRGQGDTEAF
v_call: TRBV10-3; j_call: TRBJ1-2; clone_size: .; cdr3_aa: AIGDARGPNYGYT
v_call: TRBV20-1; j_call: TRBJ2-3; clone_size: .; cdr3_aa: SAPPAGQIRRPPSQY
v_call: TRBV2; j_call: TRBJ1-5; clone_size: .; cdr3_aa: ASKGTGSNQPQH
v_call: TRBV20-1; j_call: TRBJ1-5; clone_size: once; cdr3_aa: RQRQGLEPQH
v_call: TRBV11-3; j_call: TRBJ2-7; clone_size: .; cdr3_aa: ASSMGRGAYEQY
v_call: TRBV5-1; j_call: TRBJ2-7; clone_size: few; cdr3_aa: ASSFDQPSYEQY
v_call: TRBV27; j_call: TRBJ1-1; clone_size: few; cdr3_aa: ASSLTGGTTVTRAEAF
v_call: TRBV6-2/TRBV6-3; j_call: TRBJ2-2; clone_size: .; cdr3_aa: ASSYRLANTGELF
v_call: TRBV20-1; j_call: TRBJ1-1; clone_size: few; cdr3_aa: SGIRPMNTEAF
v_call: TRBV20-1; j_call: TRBJ2-7; clone_size: .; cdr3_aa: SAKYSGGAYEQY
v_call: TRBV10-1; j_call: TRBJ2-7; clone_size: .; cdr3_aa: ASSEGGHEQY
v_call: TRBV7-8; j_call: TRBJ2-3; clone_size: .; cdr3_aa: ASSLIQGSLSTDTQY
v_call: TRBV6-6; j_call: TRBJ1-5; clone_size: few; cdr3_aa: ASSYSWQVSNQPQH
v_call: TRBV9; j_call: TRBJ2-3; clone_size: .; cdr3_aa: ASSPPKGHRWTDTQY
v_call: TRBV20-1; j_call: TRBJ2-5; clone_size: few; cdr3_aa: SASLSGGAQETQY
v_call: TRBV9; j_call: TRBJ2-1; clone_size: few; cdr3_aa: ASNPEGGEQF
v_call: TRBV3-1; j_call: TRBJ1-2; clone_size: many; cdr3_aa: ASSQGQNYGYT
v_call: TRBV20-1; j_call: TRBJ2-1; clone_size: .; cdr3_aa: SANLKSYNEQF
v_call: TRBV19; j_call: TRBJ2-3; clone_size: once; cdr3_aa: ARDQGVKGDTQY
v_call: TRBV9; j_call: TRBJ1-2; clone_size: .; cdr3_aa: ASSSHGQGGYGYT
v_call: TRBV3-1; j_call: TRBJ2-7; clone_size: few; cdr3_aa: ASSPTRPYERSDEQY